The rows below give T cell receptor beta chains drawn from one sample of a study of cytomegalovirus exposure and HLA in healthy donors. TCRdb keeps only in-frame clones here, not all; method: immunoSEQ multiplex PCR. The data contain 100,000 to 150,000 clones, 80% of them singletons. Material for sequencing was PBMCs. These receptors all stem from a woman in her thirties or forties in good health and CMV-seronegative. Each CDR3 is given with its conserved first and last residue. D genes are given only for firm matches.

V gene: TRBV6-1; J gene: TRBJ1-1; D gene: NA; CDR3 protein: CASSDDSSMNTEAFF
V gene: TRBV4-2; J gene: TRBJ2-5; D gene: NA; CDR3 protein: CASSQDRQQETQYF
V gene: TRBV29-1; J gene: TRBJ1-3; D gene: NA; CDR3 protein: CSVESSSGNTIYF
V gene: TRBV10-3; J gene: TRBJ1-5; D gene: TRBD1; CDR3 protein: CAISARTGGSQPQHF
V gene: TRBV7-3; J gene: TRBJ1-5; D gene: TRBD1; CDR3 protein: CASSLDRDQPQHF
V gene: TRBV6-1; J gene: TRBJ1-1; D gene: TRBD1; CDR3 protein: CASSEVGRQGGTEAFF
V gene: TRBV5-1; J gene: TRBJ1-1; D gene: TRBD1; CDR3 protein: CASSGQGREAFF
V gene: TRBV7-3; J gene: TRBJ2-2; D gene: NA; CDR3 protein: CASSFSGGTGELFF
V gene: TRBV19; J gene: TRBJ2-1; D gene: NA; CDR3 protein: CASSIIADNEQFF
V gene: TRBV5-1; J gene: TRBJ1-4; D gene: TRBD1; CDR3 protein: CASSGAQGLTTNEKLFF
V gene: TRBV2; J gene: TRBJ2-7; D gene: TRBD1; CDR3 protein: CASSGRDRGYF
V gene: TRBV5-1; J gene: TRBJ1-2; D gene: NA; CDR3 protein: CASSTDISSLSYGYTF
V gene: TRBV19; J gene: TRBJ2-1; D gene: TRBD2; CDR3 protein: CASSIGLAGASYNEQFF
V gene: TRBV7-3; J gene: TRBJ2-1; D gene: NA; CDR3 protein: CASSSDGPGQGGEQFF
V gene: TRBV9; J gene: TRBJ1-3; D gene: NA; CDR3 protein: CASSGQGYTIYF
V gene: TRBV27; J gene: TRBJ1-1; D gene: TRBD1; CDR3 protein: CASSPNRDRGLNTEAFF
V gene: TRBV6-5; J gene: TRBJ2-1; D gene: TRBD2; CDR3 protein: CASSSLAGVTYNEQFF
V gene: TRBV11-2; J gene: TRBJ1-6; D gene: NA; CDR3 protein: CASSSGNSPLHF
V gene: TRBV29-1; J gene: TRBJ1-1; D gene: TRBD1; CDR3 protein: CSVLRTGGGEAFF
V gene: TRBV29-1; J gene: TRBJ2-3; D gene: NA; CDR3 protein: CSVSGLLTDTQYF
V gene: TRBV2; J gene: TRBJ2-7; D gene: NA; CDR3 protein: CASEFSSEQYF
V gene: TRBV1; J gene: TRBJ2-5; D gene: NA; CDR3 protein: CTSSQAGGQETQYF
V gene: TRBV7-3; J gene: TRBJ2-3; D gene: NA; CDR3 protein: CASSSGGLSTDTQYF
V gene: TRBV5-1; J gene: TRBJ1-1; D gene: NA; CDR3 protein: CASSSSTNTEAFF
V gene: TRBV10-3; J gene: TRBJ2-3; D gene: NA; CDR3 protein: CAISESLDSGTDTQYF
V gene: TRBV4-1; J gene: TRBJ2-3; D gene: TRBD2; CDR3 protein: CASSQVSGAGDTQYF
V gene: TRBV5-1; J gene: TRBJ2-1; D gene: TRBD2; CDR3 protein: CASSSTSGSGLEQFF
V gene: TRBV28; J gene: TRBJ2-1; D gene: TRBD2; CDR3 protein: CASSLRLAGYYNEQFF
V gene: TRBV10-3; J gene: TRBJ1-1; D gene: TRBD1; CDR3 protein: CAISPRDRVLDTEAFF
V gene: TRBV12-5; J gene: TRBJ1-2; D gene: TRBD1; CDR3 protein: CASGLMGQVAGYTF
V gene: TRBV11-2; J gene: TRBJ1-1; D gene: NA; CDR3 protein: CASSAGRNTEAFF
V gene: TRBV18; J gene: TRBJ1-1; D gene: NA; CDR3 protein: CASLPPSINTEAFF
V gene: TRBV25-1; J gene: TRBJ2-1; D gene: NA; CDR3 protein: CASTLQGGYNEQFF
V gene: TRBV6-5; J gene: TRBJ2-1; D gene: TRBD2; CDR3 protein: CASSYQRGRPYNEQFF
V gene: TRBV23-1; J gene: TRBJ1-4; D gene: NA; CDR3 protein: CASSRDNNPGGEKLFF
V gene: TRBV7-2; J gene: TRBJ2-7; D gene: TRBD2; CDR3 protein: CASSLTSGTLNEQYF
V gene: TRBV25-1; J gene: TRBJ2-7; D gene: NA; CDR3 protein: CAARGTLGNEQYF
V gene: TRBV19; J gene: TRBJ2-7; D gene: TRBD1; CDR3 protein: CASNRGTSYEQYF
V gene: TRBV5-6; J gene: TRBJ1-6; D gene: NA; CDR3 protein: CASSSGTRGPLHF
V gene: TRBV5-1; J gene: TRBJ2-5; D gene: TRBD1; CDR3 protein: CASSLGGQKETQYF
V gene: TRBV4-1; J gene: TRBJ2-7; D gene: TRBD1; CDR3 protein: CASSQLPGQGCEQYF
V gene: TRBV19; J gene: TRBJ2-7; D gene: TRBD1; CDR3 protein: CASSTGQGSYEQYF
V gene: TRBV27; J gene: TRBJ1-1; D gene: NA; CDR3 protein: CATVRNTEAFF
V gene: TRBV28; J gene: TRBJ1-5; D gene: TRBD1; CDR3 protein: CASSLGTGNNQPQHF
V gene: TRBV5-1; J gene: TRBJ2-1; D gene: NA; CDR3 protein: CASSLSGHIVSSYNEQFF
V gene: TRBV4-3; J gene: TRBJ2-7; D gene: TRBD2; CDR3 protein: CASSRTSGGSYEQYF
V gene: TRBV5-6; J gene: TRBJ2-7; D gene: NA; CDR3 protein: CASTPSWGAYEQYF
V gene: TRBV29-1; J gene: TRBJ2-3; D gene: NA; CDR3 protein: CSVEEGPGGDTQYF
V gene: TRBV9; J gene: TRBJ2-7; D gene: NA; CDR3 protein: CASSVGKAAGVYEQYF
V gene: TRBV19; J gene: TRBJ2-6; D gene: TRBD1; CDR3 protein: CASSMGTAYSGANVLTF
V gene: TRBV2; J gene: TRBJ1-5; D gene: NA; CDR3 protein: CASGQGYQPQHF
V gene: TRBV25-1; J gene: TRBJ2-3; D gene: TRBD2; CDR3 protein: CASTGTSGYTDTQYF
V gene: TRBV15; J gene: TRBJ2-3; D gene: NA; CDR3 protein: CATTRGDSVAVSTDTQYF
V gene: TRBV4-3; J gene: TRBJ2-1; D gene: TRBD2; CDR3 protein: CASSRSSGGEQFF
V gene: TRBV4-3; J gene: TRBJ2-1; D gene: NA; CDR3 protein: CASSQGGEQFF
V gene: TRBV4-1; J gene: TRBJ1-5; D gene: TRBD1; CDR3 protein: CASSLAFTGASNQPQHF
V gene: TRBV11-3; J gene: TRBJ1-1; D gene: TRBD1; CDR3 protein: CASSTSVGQGSTEAFF
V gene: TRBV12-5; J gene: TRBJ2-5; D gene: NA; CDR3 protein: CASGLVTTAKETQYF
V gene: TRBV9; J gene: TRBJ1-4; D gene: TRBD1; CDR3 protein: CASSQGQGGKLFF